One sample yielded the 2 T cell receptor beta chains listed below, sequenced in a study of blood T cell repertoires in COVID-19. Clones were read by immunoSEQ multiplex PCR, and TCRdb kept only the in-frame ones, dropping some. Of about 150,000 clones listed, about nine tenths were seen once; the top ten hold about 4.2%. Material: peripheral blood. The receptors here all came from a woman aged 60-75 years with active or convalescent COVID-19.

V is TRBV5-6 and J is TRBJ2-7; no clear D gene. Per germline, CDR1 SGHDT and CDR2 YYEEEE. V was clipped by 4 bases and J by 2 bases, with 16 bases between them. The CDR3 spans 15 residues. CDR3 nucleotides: TGTGCCAGCAGCCGAACTGACACGGCTACCTACGAGCAGTACTTC. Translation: CASSRTDTATYEQYF.

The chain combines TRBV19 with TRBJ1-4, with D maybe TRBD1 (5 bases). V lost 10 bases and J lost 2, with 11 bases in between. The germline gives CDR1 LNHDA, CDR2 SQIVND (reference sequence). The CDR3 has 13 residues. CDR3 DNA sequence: TGTGCCACCGCTCGGGGGACTAATGAAAAACTGTTTTTT. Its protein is CATARGTNEKLFF.